A selection of T cell receptor beta chains follows, all from one sample in a study of identical twins. TCRdb fed the 5' RACE reads into MiXCR, producing one record per CDR3 protein. In the table there are approximately 410,000 distinct CDR3 sequences, about 18% of which are singletons. The sequencing input was naive T cells sorted from blood. Receptors originate from a man aged 50 or older in good health. CDR3s include the opening cysteine and the closing phenylalanine or tryptophan. Rows give clone size only sometimes, using once, few, many, or a class for an expanded clone.

j_call,clone_size,v_call,cdr3_aa
TRBJ2-1,-,TRBV30,CAWNPLASGSNEQFF
TRBJ2-1,-,TRBV11-1,CASSSTSGRALVFNEQFF
TRBJ2-7,few,TRBV18,CASSPPTSRTVGYEQYF
TRBJ2-1,many,TRBV7-9,CASSSNARWVSYNEQFF
TRBJ1-6,-,TRBV4-1,CASRDGQGYSPLHF
TRBJ2-7,many,TRBV3-1,CASSPRLASLHEQYF
TRBJ2-3,few,TRBV7-2,CASSSSFLQYF
TRBJ1-1,many,TRBV20-1,CSARAGAPNTEAFF
TRBJ2-3,few,TRBV11-1,CASSLGLQGRVMADTQYF
TRBJ2-1,-,TRBV20-1,CSASPGVGSYNEQFF
TRBJ1-6,-,TRBV12-3/TRBV12-4,CASKDRGSYNSPLHF
TRBJ2-3,few,TRBV20-1,CSAREGATTDTQYF
TRBJ2-1,few,TRBV10-1,CASSDPGGRGVNEQFF
TRBJ1-1,-,TRBV29-1,CSVELWAAEAFF
TRBJ2-6,-,TRBV7-8,CASSLGAAGAGANVLTF
TRBJ1-4,-,TRBV20-1,CSATRTKNEKLFF
TRBJ2-1,once,TRBV30,CAWSNGWDRNEQFF
TRBJ2-7,few,TRBV7-2,CASSPQGLDEQYF
TRBJ2-1,many,TRBV27,CASSWGGGSNNEQFF
TRBJ1-5,-,TRBV5-1,CASVTTQGSNQPQHF
TRBJ1-2,-,TRBV5-5,CASSFSGQGGYTF
TRBJ1-1,many,TRBV5-1,CASSLGGPTEAFF
TRBJ2-5,-,TRBV5-1,CASSLRPGETQYF
TRBJ1-5,many,TRBV5-5,CASSLRDRQYNQPQHF
TRBJ2-7,-,TRBV29-1,CSADHGTGVSVAHEQYF
TRBJ2-2,many,TRBV4-3,CASSPQTGTTGELFF
TRBJ2-3,many,TRBV6-5,CATRRTDTQYF
TRBJ2-6,few,TRBV29-1,CSVERGEGANVLTF
TRBJ2-1,-,TRBV6-4,CASSASGGGGEQFF
TRBJ1-1,-,TRBV12-3/TRBV12-4,CASSPLQGLNTEAFF
TRBJ2-1,few,TRBV20-1,CSARGRGGNEQFF
TRBJ2-1,few,TRBV20-1,CSARPRDEQFF
TRBJ2-2,many,TRBV29-1,CSVEREANTGELFF
TRBJ2-5,-,TRBV20-1,CSAREGLAGVRETQYF
TRBJ2-3,-,TRBV11-1,CASSRLEFGGGTSTDTQYF
TRBJ2-3,-,TRBV6-1,CASRDIGVKADTQYF
TRBJ2-1,few,TRBV30,CAWSNGPYNEQFF
TRBJ2-7,few,TRBV7-2,CASSLTSGIYEQYF
TRBJ1-1,few,TRBV5-1,CASSLSRTEMNTEAFF
TRBJ2-1,many,TRBV20-1,CSAQGGSSYNEQFF
TRBJ1-2,few,TRBV5-6,CASSPVLTYGYTF
TRBJ2-1,many,TRBV6-6,CASRPGSYNEQFF
TRBJ2-5,-,TRBV11-2,CASSVAGSDETQYF
TRBJ2-3,many,TRBV15,CATSIRQGPDTQYF
TRBJ1-2,few,TRBV3-1,CASSQGSIGPVNGYTF
TRBJ2-1,-,TRBV24-1,CATSALGLAGRNEQFF
TRBJ2-2,many,TRBV29-1,CSVAKGQGINTGELFF
TRBJ2-3,few,TRBV6-5,CASSRPTGGGTDTQYF
TRBJ2-6,many,TRBV7-2,CASSLYGSLSGANVLTF